Listed below are T cell receptor beta chains from one sample, sequenced in a study of OX40 agonist ivuxolimab in advanced cancers. The assay was immunoSEQ multiplex PCR, and TCRdb's table has in-frame clones only and misses some. The table records 11,000 to 15,000 clones, approximately 77% of them present only once. Sequences were derived from CD4+ or CD8+ T cells sorted from blood, sampled in a trial of the OX40 agonist ivuxolimab. These receptors were obtained from an adult with an advanced solid tumor such as melanoma, head and neck, liver or kidney cancer. The CDR3 runs from the conserved cysteine through the conserved F or W. Fields, in order: V gene, clone size, J gene, D gene, CDR3 protein, CDR3 DNA. D genes are given only for firm matches. A row's size may be missing; if present it is once, few, many or a size class.

V: TRBV2; size: few; J: TRBJ2-3; D: TRBD2; CDR3: CASSERGGVHTQYF; DNA: TGTGCCAGCAGTGAAAGGGGAGGGGTTCATACGCAGTATTTT
V: TRBV6-1; size: -; J: TRBJ2-7; D: TRBD2; CDR3: CASPPRGGNSYEQYF; DNA: TGTGCCAGCCCCCCCCGGGGGGGGAACTCCTACGAGCAGTACTTC
V: TRBV5-5; size: once; J: TRBJ2-1; D: TRBD1; CDR3: CASSGQGDDEQFF; DNA: TGTGCCAGCAGCGGGCAGGGGGACGATGAGCAGTTCTTC
V: TRBV7-9; size: -; J: TRBJ2-7; D: TRBD2; CDR3: CASRPGLAGSYEQYF; DNA: TGTGCCAGCAGACCCGGACTAGCGGGGTCTTACGAGCAGTACTTC
V: TRBV18; size: -; J: TRBJ2-5; D: TRBD2; CDR3: CASSPPLAGGETQYF; DNA: TGTGCCAGCTCACCACCACTAGCGGGAGGAGAGACCCAGTACTTC
V: TRBV28; size: -; J: TRBJ1-2; D: TRBD1; CDR3: CASSLLRAGGRFGYTF; DNA: TGTGCCAGCAGTTTATTGAGGGCAGGGGGGAGGTTTGGCTACACCTTC
V: TRBV2; size: -; J: TRBJ1-2; D: TRBD1; CDR3: CASSEEGQGALGYYGYTF; DNA: TGTGCCAGCAGTGAAGAGGGACAGGGGGCCCTAGGGTACTATGGCTACACCTTC
V: TRBV2; size: -; J: TRBJ2-1; D: -; CDR3: CASLVGGNYNEQFF; DNA: TGTGCCAGCCTTGTCGGGGGCAACTACAATGAGCAGTTCTTC
V: TRBV30; size: -; J: TRBJ2-5; D: TRBD2; CDR3: CAWNWAGGPQETQYF; DNA: TGTGCCTGGAATTGGGCGGGAGGGCCCCAAGAGACCCAGTACTTC
V: TRBV27; size: -; J: TRBJ2-7; D: -; CDR3: CASSLGWGSEQYF; DNA: TGTGCCAGCAGTTTAGGTTGGGGGAGCGAGCAGTACTTC
V: TRBV28; size: -; J: TRBJ1-2; D: TRBD1; CDR3: CASSFPGTGVGYTF; DNA: TGTGCCAGCAGTTTTCCCGGGACAGGGGTTGGCTACACCTTC
V: TRBV10-1; size: few; J: TRBJ1-1; D: TRBD1; CDR3: CASSVGQMNTEAFF; DNA: TGCGCCAGCAGTGTGGGACAGATGAACACTGAAGCTTTCTTT
V: TRBV25-1; size: -; J: TRBJ2-6; D: -; CDR3: CASSNWDSGANVLTF; DNA: TGTGCCAGCAGTAACTGGGACTCTGGGGCCAACGTCCTGACTTTC
V: TRBV19; size: once; J: TRBJ1-1; D: -; CDR3: CASSIGAQNTEAFF; DNA: TGTGCCAGTAGTATCGGGGCCCAGAACACTGAAGCTTTCTTT
V: TRBV19; size: -; J: TRBJ1-1; D: TRBD1; CDR3: CAAAGTVNTEAFF; DNA: TGTGCCGCAGCCGGGACAGTGAACACTGAAGCTTTCTTT
V: TRBV27; size: once; J: TRBJ2-5; D: TRBD2; CDR3: CASSPLAGSGAQETQYF; DNA: TGTGCCAGCAGTCCGCTAGCGGGTTCTGGGGCCCAAGAGACCCAGTACTTC
V: TRBV15; size: -; J: TRBJ1-1; D: -; CDR3: CAIAVNTEAFF; DNA: TGTGCCATCGCAGTGAACACTGAAGCTTTCTTT
V: TRBV27; size: -; J: TRBJ1-1; D: TRBD1; CDR3: CASSLRGQQNTEAFF; DNA: TGTGCCAGCAGTTTAAGGGGACAGCAGAACACTGAAGCTTTCTTT
V: TRBV6-5; size: -; J: TRBJ1-1; D: -; CDR3: CASSPQRGVNTEAFF; DNA: TGTGCCAGCAGCCCTCAGCGGGGAGTGAACACTGAAGCTTTCTTT
V: TRBV28; size: -; J: TRBJ2-1; D: TRBD2; CDR3: CASRPGLASYNEQFF; DNA: TGTGCCAGCAGGCCGGGACTAGCCTCCTACAATGAGCAGTTCTTC
V: TRBV28; size: -; J: TRBJ2-1; D: -; CDR3: CASSGLTGVYEQFF; DNA: TGTGCCAGCAGTGGACTCACCGGGGTGTATGAGCAGTTCTTC
V: TRBV5-6; size: few; J: TRBJ1-2; D: -; CDR3: CASSWGESNLYGYTF; DNA: TGTGCCAGCAGCTGGGGTGAATCTAATCTCTATGGCTACACCTTC
V: TRBV7-9; size: -; J: TRBJ2-1; D: -; CDR3: CASSTGTSYNEQFF; DNA: TGTGCCAGCAGCACGGGGACTTCCTACAATGAGCAGTTCTTC
V: TRBV7-8; size: -; J: TRBJ2-1; D: TRBD2; CDR3: CASSFFSGNAYNEQFF; DNA: TGTGCCAGCAGCTTCTTCAGCGGGAACGCCTACAATGAGCAGTTCTTC
V: TRBV7-2; size: -; J: TRBJ1-6; D: -; CDR3: CASSEGFRSYNSPLHF; DNA: TGTGCCAGCAGCGAGGGGTTCCGCTCCTATAATTCACCCCTCCACTTT
V: TRBV28; size: medium-sized; J: TRBJ1-5; D: TRBD1; CDR3: CASSENRGRDQPQHF; DNA: TGTGCCAGCAGCGAGAACAGGGGGCGAGATCAGCCCCAGCATTTT
V: TRBV19; size: few; J: TRBJ1-2; D: -; CDR3: CASSVDTFYGYTF; DNA: TGTGCCAGTAGTGTGGACACATTCTATGGCTACACCTTC
V: TRBV27; size: -; J: TRBJ2-1; D: TRBD2; CDR3: CASSYPPGLLIEQFF; DNA: TGTGCCAGCAGTTACCCCCCGGGACTACTTATAGAGCAGTTCTTC
V: TRBV7-3; size: -; J: TRBJ2-1; D: TRBD2; CDR3: CASSLIGTSGRYHEQFF; DNA: TGTGCCAGCAGCTTAATAGGGACTAGCGGGAGATACCATGAGCAGTTCTTC
V: TRBV28; size: -; J: TRBJ1-2; D: TRBD1; CDR3: CASSLWTGEGYTF; DNA: TGTGCCAGCAGTTTATGGACAGGGGAAGGCTACACCTTC
V: TRBV6-5; size: -; J: TRBJ2-2; D: -; CDR3: CASSYFGGITGELFF; DNA: TGTGCCAGCAGTTACTTCGGGGGAATCACCGGGGAGCTGTTTTTT
V: TRBV19; size: -; J: TRBJ2-7; D: TRBD1; CDR3: CASSDRQGLYEQYF; DNA: TGTGCCAGTAGTGATCGACAGGGGTTGTACGAGCAGTACTTC
V: TRBV18; size: -; J: TRBJ2-1; D: TRBD2; CDR3: CASSPLREAPPNEQFF; DNA: TGTGCCAGCTCACCCCTCCGGGAGGCCCCACCCAATGAGCAGTTCTTC
V: TRBV9; size: few; J: TRBJ2-1; D: TRBD2; CDR3: CASSAPGGRLEQFF; DNA: TGTGCCAGCAGCGCCCCGGGGGGACGACTTGAGCAGTTCTTC
V: TRBV6-4; size: few; J: TRBJ2-3; D: -; CDR3: CASSEKGTDTQYF; DNA: TGTGCCAGCAGTGAGAAGGGCACAGATACGCAGTATTTT
V: TRBV27; size: -; J: TRBJ2-7; D: -; CDR3: CASSLSPYLSYEQYF; DNA: TGTGCCAGCAGTTTATCGCCCTACCTCTCCTACGAGCAGTACTTC
V: TRBV5-1; size: -; J: TRBJ1-2; D: TRBD1; CDR3: CASSFGRGGGDDGYTF; DNA: TGCGCCAGCAGCTTTGGCAGGGGAGGGGGCGACGATGGCTACACCTTC
V: TRBV11-2; size: -; J: TRBJ2-2; D: TRBD2; CDR3: CASSPGLGLLTGELFF; DNA: TGTGCCAGCAGCCCCGGGTTGGGACTACTAACCGGGGAGCTGTTTTTT
V: TRBV4-1; size: -; J: TRBJ2-7; D: -; CDR3: CASSQDEAATSSYEQYF; DNA: TGCGCCAGCAGCCAAGATGAAGCGGCTACAAGCTCCTACGAGCAGTACTTC
V: TRBV19; size: -; J: TRBJ2-3; D: TRBD1; CDR3: CASRGQGRDTQYF; DNA: TGTGCCAGTAGGGGACAGGGTAGAGATACGCAGTATTTT
V: TRBV29-1; size: -; J: TRBJ2-7; D: TRBD1; CDR3: CSVVGTGSEQYF; DNA: TGCAGCGTTGTGGGGACAGGGTCGGAGCAGTACTTC
V: TRBV7-3; size: -; J: TRBJ1-2; D: -; CDR3: CASSLTVYGYTF; DNA: TGTGCCAGCAGCTTGACGGTCTATGGCTACACCTTC
V: TRBV6-5; size: -; J: TRBJ2-3; D: -; CDR3: CASSYSTDTDTQYF; DNA: TGTGCCAGCAGTTACTCGACTGACACAGATACGCAGTATTTT
V: TRBV6-1; size: -; J: TRBJ2-7; D: -; CDR3: CASSEEYPSYEQYF; DNA: TGTGCCAGCAGTGAAGAGTACCCTTCCTACGAGCAGTACTTC
V: TRBV6-1; size: -; J: TRBJ1-1; D: -; CDR3: CASSEILPNTEAFF; DNA: TGTGCCAGCAGTGAAATCCTCCCGAACACTGAAGCTTTCTTT
V: TRBV12-5; size: -; J: TRBJ2-7; D: -; CDR3: CASGFGTYTYEQYF; DNA: TGTGCTAGTGGTTTCGGGACGTACACCTACGAGCAGTACTTC
V: TRBV28; size: large; J: TRBJ2-2; D: -; CDR3: CASGSDTGELFF; DNA: TGTGCCAGCGGGAGTGACACCGGGGAGCTGTTTTTT
V: TRBV10-2; size: -; J: TRBJ1-2; D: -; CDR3: CASINTPAGDYGYTF; DNA: TGCGCCAGCATCAACACACCGGCAGGGGACTATGGCTACACCTTC
V: TRBV27; size: -; J: TRBJ2-1; D: -; CDR3: CASSLFVRVGNEQFF; DNA: TGTGCCAGCAGTTTATTTGTCCGTGTTGGGAATGAGCAGTTCTTC